The present entry profiles one T cell receptor (beta chain) with its context. The V and J ends lost 1 base and 4 bases respectively, with 17 bases between them. CDR1 is SGHRS, CDR2 YFSETQ, per germline. The CDR3 consists of 16 residues. The method was immunoSEQ multiplex PCR; TCRdb's version includes in-frame clones alone and lacks a portion of them. Counted here are about 980,000 clones, less than 85% occurring once; the ten biggest clones make up roughly 1.5%. The data were obtained in a study of shared clonotypes between healthy human individuals. The sequencing sample was made of memory CD4+ T cells sorted from blood. The subset here: CD45RA-negative fraction. This chain uses TRBV5-1 with TRBJ1-1, with D uncertain. The source of this sequence is a man younger than 35 in good health. The DNA for the CDR3 is TGCGCCAGCAGCTTGAGTTCGGGGATAGGAGGCACTGAAGCTTTCTTT. Residues: CASSLSSGIGGTEAFF.